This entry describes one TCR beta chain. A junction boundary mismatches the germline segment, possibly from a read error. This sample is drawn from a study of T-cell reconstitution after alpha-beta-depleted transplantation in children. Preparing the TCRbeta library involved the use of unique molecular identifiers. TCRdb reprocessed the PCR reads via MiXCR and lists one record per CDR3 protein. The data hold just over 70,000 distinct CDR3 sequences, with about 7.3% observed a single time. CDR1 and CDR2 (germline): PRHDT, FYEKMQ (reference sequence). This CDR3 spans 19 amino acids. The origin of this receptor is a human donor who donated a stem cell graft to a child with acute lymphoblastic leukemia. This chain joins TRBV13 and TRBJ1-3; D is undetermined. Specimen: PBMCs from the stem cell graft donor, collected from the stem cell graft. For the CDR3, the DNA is TGTGCCCGCAGCTTTAGTATTGGGGAGCACCAACCCTCTGGAAACACCATATATTTT. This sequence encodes CARSFSIGEHQPSGNTIYF.